The 24 T cell receptor beta chains below all came from one sample that was sequenced in a study of blood T cell repertoires in COVID-19. Produced via immunoSEQ multiplex PCR; TCRdb's table is partial and in-frame only. The sample includes around 200,000 clones, about four fifths seen only once; the top ten take around 8.9%. The specimen was peripheral blood. These receptors were taken from a man aged 40-49 years with active or convalescent COVID-19.

The chain combines TRBV5-6 with TRBJ1-2; D perhaps matches TRBD1 (6 bases). This CDR3 has 13 residues. The V end was cut by 7 bases, the J end by 0 bases, with 10 bases between. Looked up from germline, CDR1 is SGHDT and CDR2 is YYEEEE. CDR3 sequence reads: CASCRTANYGYTF. As DNA, the CDR3 is TGTGCCAGCTGCCGGACAGCTAACTATGGCTACACCTTC. The full variable domain, its missing parts supplied by reference TRBV5-6 and TRBJ1-2, is DAGVTQSPTHLIKTRGQQVTLRCSPKSGHDTVSWYQQALGQGPQFIFQYYEEEERQRGNFPDRFSGHQFPNYSSELNVNALLLGDSALYLCASCRTANYGYTFGSGTRLTVV.

The chain is built from TRBV27 and TRBJ2-7; perhaps TRBD2 as D (7 bases). CDR1 is MNHEY, CDR2 SMNVEV, per germline (reference sequence). This CDR3 comprises 16 residues. Trimming removed 2 bases at V and 6 bases at J, with 20 bases between. CDR3 in DNA: TGTGCCAGCAGTTTAGCCGGAGGGGGGGCGCCGGGCGAGCAGTACTTC. Encoded protein: CASSLAGGGAPGEQYF.

This chain uses TRBV6-5 with TRBJ1-1; tentative D call: TRBD1 (5 bases). The germline V gene encodes CDR1 MNHEY and CDR2 SVGAGI. The CDR3 covers 15 residues. The germline V and J ends were trimmed by 7 bases and 1 base, with 16 bases remaining between them. The CDR3 nucleotides are TGTGCCAGCACTCCGTGGGGCACGGGGAACACTGAAGCTTTCTTT. It encodes CASTPWGTGNTEAFF.

The rearrangement joins TRBV29-1 to TRBJ2-7; D may be TRBD2 (5 bases). The V gene lost 6 bases and the J gene lost 2 bases, with 17 bases spanning the gap. Germline values: CDR1 SQVTM, CDR2 ANQGSEA. This CDR3 region has 14 residues. DNA of the CDR3: TGCAGCGTCGCCATGGGAGCCGGGGCCTACGAGCAGTACTTC. Residues: CSVAMGAGAYEQYF.

CDR3 coding DNA: TGCAGCGTGGGGAGTACAACTAATGAAAAACTGTTTTTT. This sequence encodes CSVGSTTNEKLFF. The chain has TRBV29-1 and TRBJ1-4; D uncertain. Germline-derived CDR1 and CDR2 are SQVTM and ANQGSEA. The length of the CDR3 is 13 residues. The V and J ends lost 6 bases and 0 bases respectively, with 8 bases between them.

J is TRBJ1-2 and V is TRBV30; D possibly corresponds to TRBD1 (6 bases). The V gene lost 4 bases and the J gene lost 2 bases, with 17 bases spanning the gap. Per germline, CDR1 GTSNPN and CDR2 SVGIG (reference sequence). This CDR3 has 15 amino acids. CDR3 in amino acids: CAWTGLGAMNYGYTF. Written as DNA, the CDR3 is TGTGCCTGGACCGGTTTGGGGGCCATGAACTATGGCTACACCTTC.

In this sample, this clone turned up once. The chain has TRBV9 and TRBJ2-1, with 8 bases lining up with TRBD2. This CDR3 is 15 amino acids long. Germline assignment: CDR1 SGDLS and CDR2 YYNGEE. With 4 bases clipped from V and 0 bases from J, the junction kept 3 bases outside the gene matches. CDR3 nucleotide sequence: TGTGCCAGCAGCACTAGCGGCAGCTCCTACAATGAGCAGTTCTTC. Encoded protein: CASSTSGSSYNEQFF.

The V and J genes are TRBV7-9 and TRBJ2-1; 9 bases are a match to TRBD1. The junction had 8 bases not matched to a gene; V was cut back by 3 bases and J by 2 bases. The CDR3 totals 17 residues. CDR1 is SEHNR and CDR2 is FQNEAQ in the germline V gene (reference sequence). Written as DNA, the CDR3 is TGTGCCAGCAGCTTTGGGGGAGGACAGGGGACCTACAATGAGCAGTTCTTC. Its protein is CASSFGGGQGTYNEQFF. The full variable domain, completed using reference TRBV7-9 and TRBJ2-1, is DTGVSQNPRHKITKRGQNVTFRCDPISEHNRLYWYRQTLGQGPEFLTYFQNEAQLEKSRLLSDRFSAERPKGSFSTLEIQRTEQGDSAMYLCASSFGGGQGTYNEQFFGPGTRLTVL.

The J gene is TRBJ1-1, the V gene TRBV27; D perhaps matches TRBD1 (5 bases). This CDR3 spans 14 amino acids. V was cut by 6 bases and J by 1 base, with 12 bases left in between. CDR1 is MNHEY, CDR2 SMNVEV, per germline (reference sequence). The CDR3, as DNA: TGTGCCAGCAGCCTGGGACTCCCGAACACTGAAGCTTTCTTT. It yields the protein CASSLGLPNTEAFF.

The rearrangement uses TRBV15 and TRBJ2-7; 8 nucleotides line up with TRBD1. From germline, CDR1 is LNHNV and CDR2 YYDKDF (reference sequence). CDR3 length equals 16 residues. Germline trimming cut 2 bases from V and 3 bases from J; bases unmatched to any gene: 9. CDR3 region: CATSRPYTTGGYEQYF. CDR3 bases: TGTGCCACCAGCAGACCTTATACCACAGGGGGCTACGAGCAGTACTTC.

This rearrangement joins TRBV6-5 to TRBJ1-2; 9 nucleotides line up with TRBD1. The ends lost 6 bases at V and 0 bases at J; junction bases unmatched: 5. Germline CDR1 MNHEY, CDR2 SVGAGI. CDR3 size: 15 residues. The CDR3 bases are TGTGCCAGCAGACGCGGACAGGGGACTAACTATGGCTACACCTTC. Translation gives CASRRGQGTNYGYTF.

V and J are TRBV6-1 and TRBJ2-7; D not certain. Germline V gene sequence: CDR1 MNHNS, CDR2 SASEGT. Trimming cost V 1 base and J 3 bases, with 10 bases left between them. The CDR3 spans 14 residues. The chain's CDR3 is CASSEGAGIYEQYF. The DNA for the CDR3 is TGTGCCAGCAGTGAAGGAGCAGGAATCTACGAGCAGTACTTC.

J is TRBJ1-1 and V is TRBV5-8; D unclear. The ends were cut back, 0 bases at V and 5 bases at J, with 8 bases in the middle. Germline CDR1 SGHTS, CDR2 YDEGEE. The CDR3 extends over 13 amino acids. CDR3 protein: CASSLGRGTEAFF. CDR3 nucleotide sequence: TGTGCCAGCAGCTTGGGACGGGGTACTGAAGCTTTCTTT.

The chain is built from TRBV9 and TRBJ1-1, with TRBD1 as a possible D gene (6 bases). Trimming left V 4 bases short and J 6 bases short, with 10 bases between. Germline V gene sequence: CDR1 SGDLS, CDR2 YYNGEE. The CDR3 covers 12 residues. The CDR3 region has the DNA TGTGCCAGCAGCTACACAGGGTCTGAAGCTTTCTTT. Protein sequence: CASSYTGSEAFF.

The rearrangement uses TRBV30 and TRBJ2-7; 7 bases are shared with TRBD1. CDR3 length: 14 amino acids. CDR1 is GTSNPN and CDR2 is SVGIG in the germline V gene (reference sequence). Trimming took 5 bases from V and 12 from J; bases not matched to a gene: 19. As DNA, the CDR3 is TGTGCCTGGGACACCGGGACAGCGGCCGGTGGGGGGTACTTC. It yields the protein CAWDTGTAAGGGYF. The full variable domain, rest sourced from reference TRBV30 and TRBJ2-7, is SQTIHQWPATLVQPVGSPLSLECTVEGTSNPNLYWYRQAAGRGLQLLFYSVGIGQISSEVPQNLSASRPQDRQFILSSKKLLLSDSGFYLCAWDTGTAAGGGYFGPGTRLTVT.

The chain carries TRBV27 and TRBJ2-7; TRBD1 might be the D (6 bases). The length of the CDR3 is 15 residues. Germline assignment: CDR1 MNHEY and CDR2 SMNVEV (reference sequence). Trimming pared 3 bases from V and 1 base from J, leaving 13 bases between. Written as DNA, the CDR3 is TGTGCCAGCAGTTTCCCAGGGGAAGATTCCTACGAGCAGTACTTC. Its protein is CASSFPGEDSYEQYF.

This clone was counted at least ten times. The CDR3 DNA follows: TGTGCCAGCAGGAGCCCGGGAGGCACCATATATTTT. It yields the protein CASRSPGGTIYF. This sequence joins TRBV6-5 and TRBJ1-3; D is unresolved. Trimming stripped 6 bases from V and 9 bases from J, with 12 bases between. The length of the CDR3 is 12 residues. Germline V gene lookup returns CDR1 MNHEY and CDR2 SVGAGI.

This clone was counted between two and nine times. V gene TRBV30 combines with J gene TRBJ2-2; D ambiguous. The CDR3 is made up of 13 amino acids. V gave up 1 base and J gave up 3 bases, with 6 bases separating them. Germline CDR1 is GTSNPN and CDR2 is SVGIG (reference sequence). Written as DNA, the CDR3 is TGTGCCTGGAGTGGGCAGGACACCGGGGAGCTGTTTTTT. This sequence encodes CAWSGQDTGELFF.

The CDR3 sequence: CASSLGTGAYEQYF. In DNA, the CDR3 is TGTGCCAGCAGCCTAGGGACAGGGGCCTACGAGCAGTACTTC. The chain couples TRBV11-1 to TRBJ2-7, with TRBD1 identical over 10 bases. The V gene end was trimmed by 5 bases and the J gene end by 2 bases; junction bases not matched to a gene: 3. CDR1 and CDR2 (germline): SGHAT, FQDESV (reference sequence). CDR3 length: 14 amino acids.

The chain uses TRBV9 and TRBJ1-3, with no clear D. This CDR3 is 15 amino acids long. Trimming left V 2 bases short and J 0 bases short, with 9 bases between. From germline, CDR1 is SGDLS and CDR2 YYNGEE. CDR3 sequence (DNA): TGTGCCAGCAGCGTGCAGGATTCCTCTGGAAACACCATATATTTT. This gives the protein CASSVQDSSGNTIYF.

This clone appeared once. Sequence at one end of the junction differs from germline and may be a read error. The J gene is TRBJ2-7, the V gene TRBV3-1 (or the pseudogene TRBV3-2), with D maybe TRBD2 (5 bases). The CDR3 has 14 amino acids. From germline, CDR1 is LGHDT and CDR2 YNNKEL (reference sequence). CDR3 sequence: CAGSGLRSSYEQYF. CDR3 nucleotides: TGTGCCGGCAGCGGACTGAGGAGCTCCTACGAGCAGTACTTC.

The V call is TRBV18, the J call TRBJ1-3; possible D gene TRBD1, 5 bases. V lost 3 bases, J lost 7 bases, and 13 bases lay in between. CDR3 length equals 14 residues. Germline values: CDR1 KGHSH, CDR2 LQKENI. CDR3 nucleotides: TGTGCCAGCTCACCCAGCAGGGATGGGAACACCATATATTTT. Its translation: CASSPSRDGNTIYF.

The chain links TRBV3-1 (or the pseudogene TRBV3-2) to TRBJ2-1; 14 bases match TRBD2. Germline CDR1 reads LGHDT; CDR2 reads YNNKEL (reference sequence). The ends lost 4 bases at V and 6 bases at J; junction bases unmatched: 5. The CDR3 is 16 residues long. Written as DNA, the CDR3 is TGTGCCAGCAGCCTCCTGGGACTAGCGGGAGTCAATGAGCAGTTCTTC. As protein: CASSLLGLAGVNEQFF.

The rearrangement joins TRBV2 to TRBJ2-5; a possible D gene is TRBD1 (5 bases). The germline V gene has CDR1 SNHLY and CDR2 FYNNEI. The CDR3 is made up of 15 amino acids. Trimming took off 2 bases at V and 4 bases at J, with 14 bases between the two ends. Written as DNA, the CDR3 is TGTGCCAGCAGTGAATCTGTGATTAGGGGAGAGACCCAGTACTTC. This encodes CASSESVIRGETQYF.